This TCR beta chain was sequenced for a study of shared clonotypes between healthy human individuals. The study drew its donors from healthy HIV-negative adults without recent acute infections or vaccinations. Everyone who donated was a Caucasian adult who lived in Nashville, Tennessee. Assay: immunoSEQ multiplex PCR; the TCRdb copy retains only in-frame clones and omits some. The data show hundreds of thousands of clones, approximately 79% seen once. Study outcomes and limitations: Naive subsets generally exceeded memory subsets in estimated richness. Researchers sampled blood only, noting tissue repertoires likely differ.

Points on this clone: What it binds is unknown.

Germline values: CDR1 MNHNS, CDR2 SASEGT. V was clipped by 0 bases and J by 4 bases, with 27 bases between them. The CDR3 is 20 amino acids. Material: memory CD4+ T cells sorted from blood. Subset meaning: CD45RA-negative fraction. The clonotype was recovered from a woman aged 25 to 39 in good health. The chain has TRBV6-1 and TRBJ1-2, with unresolved D. The CDR3 sequence: CASSEAEGRYTRGIPYGYTF. The DNA for the CDR3 is TGTGCCAGCAGTGAAGCCGAAGGGCGATACACAAGAGGCATCCCCTATGGCTACACCTTC.